These 28 T cell receptor beta chains were sequenced from one sample in a study of blood T cells in healthy people across ages. A sample-barcoded 5' primer and a J-beta primer mix were used in a second PCR of about 7 to 11 cycles. Via MiXCR, TCRdb re-called the 5' RACE reads, giving one row per CDR3 protein. In the table there are 1,500,000 or so distinct CDR3 sequences, 42% of which are singletons. The source material was blood. These receptors came from a woman aged 18 to 35 in good health.

The genes are TRBV27 and TRBJ2-1; 11 positions match TRBD2. After removal of 6 bases from V and 3 bases from J, the junction contained 10 bases not matched to a gene. The CDR3 runs to 17 residues. The germline V gene encodes CDR1 MNHEY and CDR2 SMNVEV (reference sequence). DNA for the CDR3: TGTGCCAGCAGCCCGGGTACTAGCGGGAGTGTCTACAATGAGCAGTTCTTC. Protein sequence: CASSPGTSGSVYNEQFF.

The V call is TRBV6-2 or TRBV6-3, the J call TRBJ1-5; D gene uncertain. Between the trimmed V and J ends, which lost 5 bases and 5 bases, there was a span of 19 bases. Germline-derived CDR1 and CDR2 are MNHEY and SVGEGT. The CDR3 is made up of 16 amino acids. The CDR3 reads CASSPRRKGFHQPQHF. In DNA, the CDR3 is TGTGCCAGCAGTCCGAGGAGGAAGGGCTTTCATCAGCCCCAGCATTTT.

The CDR3 loop reads CASKRGGTDTQYF. The CDR3 coding sequence is TGTGCCAGCAAAAGGGGCGGGACAGATACGCAGTATTTT. V usage is TRBV9 and J usage is TRBJ2-3; D assignment may be TRBD1 or TRBD2 (5 bases each). Germline V gives CDR1 SGDLS, CDR2 YYNGEE. CDR3 length: 13 amino acids. Trimming removed 6 bases at V and 3 bases at J, with 11 bases between.

The rearrangement joins TRBV14 to TRBJ2-5; D may be TRBD1 (5 bases). The germline V gene encodes CDR1 SGHDN and CDR2 FVKESK. V was shortened by 3 bases and J by 2 bases, with 13 bases between the two germline ends. This CDR3 is built from 15 residues. CDR3 sequence (DNA): TGTGCCAGCAGCCATCGGACACGCCAACAAGAGACCCAGTACTTC. This translates into CASSHRTRQQETQYF.

This clonotype was recorded at least ten times. V usage is TRBV7-2 and J usage is TRBJ2-1; D gene ambiguous. Trimming took 1 base from V and 0 from J, leaving 7 bases between them. Germline CDR1 and CDR2: SGHTA and FQGNSA. The CDR3 is made up of 15 amino acids. The CDR3 sequence is CASSLVPSSYNEQFF. The CDR3, as DNA: TGTGCCAGCAGCTTAGTTCCCAGCTCCTACAATGAGCAGTTCTTC.

This clonotype has just a few counts. The chain employs TRBV4-3 and TRBJ2-5; 7 nucleotides line up with TRBD1. The CDR3 is 15 residues long. Trimming removed 0 bases from V and 2 bases from J; junction bases left unmatched: 3. Germline V gives CDR1 LGHNA, CDR2 YSLEER. CDR3 loop: CASSQDGQAQETQYF. The CDR3, as DNA: TGCGCCAGCAGCCAAGACGGACAGGCACAAGAGACCCAGTACTTC.

This CDR3 reads CASSLLWVNTEAFF. For the CDR3, the DNA is TGTGCCAGCAGCTTGCTTTGGGTGAACACTGAAGCTTTCTTT. The chain carries TRBV5-5 and TRBJ1-1; D not resolved. V dropped 1 base and J dropped 0 bases, with 7 bases sitting between them. The germline V gene encodes CDR1 SGHKS and CDR2 YYEKEE (reference sequence). The CDR3 consists of 14 residues.

This clonotype turned up a few times. The rearrangement joins TRBV29-1 to TRBJ2-3, with D perhaps matching TRBD1 (6 bases). The germline V gene encodes CDR1 SQVTM and CDR2 ANQGSEA. This CDR3 comprises 16 residues. V was clipped by 4 bases and J by 5 bases, with 22 bases between them. CDR3 in amino acids: CSVVVSGHLAGDTQYF. The CDR3, as DNA: TGCAGCGTTGTTGTATCGGGACACCTCGCCGGAGATACGCAGTATTTT.

Only a few counts were recorded for this clonotype. The chain couples TRBV20-1 to TRBJ2-3; D not resolved. Trimming removed 3 bases from V and 6 bases from J, with 13 bases in between. CDR1 is DFQATT and CDR2 is SNEGSKA in the germline V gene (reference sequence). The CDR3 loop spans 13 amino acids. The CDR3 DNA follows: TGCAGTGCTAGTTCGTCTGCCGCTGATACGCAGTATTTT. This codes for CSASSSAADTQYF.

The V gene is TRBV9, the J gene TRBJ2-7, with TRBD1 matching 7 bases. This CDR3 has 14 amino acids. Germline CDR1 reads SGDLS; CDR2 reads YYNGEE. The trim removed 1 base at V and 7 bases at J, leaving 8 bases unmatched. DNA of the CDR3: TGTGCCAGCAGCGTAACAGGGGTATACAATGAGCAGTACTTC. Translation gives CASSVTGVYNEQYF.

The table lists this clonotype with a few counts. The chain is built from TRBV12-3 or TRBV12-4 and TRBJ2-3; 10 bases fit TRBD1. V lost 6 bases to trimming and J lost 0 bases; unmatched junction nucleotides: 6. The CDR3 runs to 16 residues. For the CDR3, the DNA is TGTGCCAGCAGCCGCCGACAGGGGGCTAGCACAGATACGCAGTATTTT. Translating gives CASSRRQGASTDTQYF.

This clonotype was counted only a few times. The chain recombines TRBV6-1 with TRBJ1-2; possibly TRBD1 for D (5 bases). Germline CDR1 MNHNS, CDR2 SASEGT. This CDR3 region has 16 residues. Trimming stripped 3 bases from V and 3 bases from J, with 17 bases between. The CDR3 sequence is CASSEIGAGGYYGYTF. The CDR3, as DNA: TGTGCCAGCAGTGAGATAGGGGCTGGAGGTTACTATGGCTACACCTTC.

This chain uses TRBV6-5 with TRBJ1-5; 8 bases are shared with TRBD1. The V segment lost 8 bases and the J segment 4 bases; nucleotides outside the gene matches: 1. The CDR3 consists of 12 residues. Germline CDR1 MNHEY, CDR2 SVGAGI. The CDR3 protein is CASRDRNQPQHF. CDR3 nucleotides: TGTGCCAGCCGGGACAGGAATCAGCCCCAGCATTTT.

The chain employs TRBV4-1 and TRBJ2-5; 7 nucleotides line up with TRBD1. The CDR3 covers 13 residues. The V gene's germline CDR1 is MGHRA and CDR2 YSYEKL. J gave up 4 bases and V 4 bases, and 3 bases lay outside the gene matches. CDR3 region: CASSLGQTETQYF. In nucleotides, the CDR3 is TGCGCCAGCAGCCTGGGACAGACAGAGACCCAGTACTTC.

V gene TRBV30 combines with J gene TRBJ2-2; D might be TRBD1 (5 bases). The CDR3 is 15 residues long. Germline lookup yields CDR1 GTSNPN and CDR2 SVGIG (reference sequence). The V and J ends lost 0 bases and 3 bases respectively, with 11 bases between them. CDR3: CAWSVQDWDTGELFF. The CDR3 bases are TGTGCCTGGAGTGTACAGGATTGGGACACCGGGGAGCTGTTTTTT. The variable domain in full, completed from reference TRBV30 and TRBJ2-2, reads SQTIHQWPATLVQPVGSPLSLECTVEGTSNPNLYWYRQAAGRGLQLLFYSVGIGQISSEVPQNLSASRPQDRQFILSSKKLLLSDSGFYLCAWSVQDWDTGELFFGEGSRLTVL.

This chain connects TRBV7-2 to TRBJ2-7, with 7 positions matching TRBD1. The CDR3 runs 14 residues. Per germline, CDR1 SGHTA and CDR2 FQGNSA. V was clipped by 5 bases and J by 2 bases; unmatched bases: 6. The DNA of the CDR3 is TGTGCCAGCAGCCCGTACAGGGGCCCCTACGAGCAGTACTTC. Its translation: CASSPYRGPYEQYF.

The chain uses TRBV24-1 and TRBJ2-7; D might be TRBD1 or TRBD2, each matching 5 bases. The CDR3 is 14 amino acids. CDR1 is KGHDR, CDR2 SFDVKD, per germline. The germline V and J ends were trimmed by 3 bases and 0 bases, with 8 bases remaining between them. CDR3 coding DNA: TGTGCCACCAGTGATGGGGGTACCTCCTACGAGCAGTACTTC. Translating it yields CATSDGGTSYEQYF.

This clonotype was counted a few times. This may arise from a read error, as a much more abundant clone is one base away. V gene TRBV7-2 combines with J gene TRBJ1-1; D not resolved. Germline V gene lookup returns CDR1 SGHTA and CDR2 FQGNSA. The CDR3 loop spans 14 amino acids. Here the CDR3 reads CASSVALKGSEAFF. The CDR3 region has the DNA TGTGCCAGCAGCGTAGCGCTGAAGGGTTCTGAAGCTTTCTTT.

This clonotype showed up just a few times. V usage is TRBV7-2 and J usage is TRBJ2-5, with D perhaps TRBD1 (5 bases). CDR1 is SGHTA and CDR2 is FQGNSA in the germline V gene. The ends were cut back, 3 bases at V and 2 bases at J, with 13 bases in the middle. The CDR3 sequence is 15 residues long. This chain's CDR3 is CASSFWLAGQETQYF. The CDR3 DNA reads as TGTGCCAGCAGCTTTTGGCTGGCAGGGCAAGAGACCCAGTACTTC.

The rearrangement links TRBV7-2 to TRBJ2-5; 9 nucleotides align to TRBD1. Germline V gene sequence: CDR1 SGHTA, CDR2 FQGNSA. The V gene end was trimmed by 3 bases and the J gene end by 1 base; junction bases not matched to a gene: 3. The CDR3 covers 15 residues. The CDR3 DNA reads TGTGCCAGCAGCTTCGGGACAGGGACCCAAGAGACCCAGTACTTC. This translates into CASSFGTGTQETQYF.

The rearrangement links TRBV7-6 to TRBJ2-1, with TRBD2 identical over 11 bases. Judging by the DNA end, TRBJ2-7 fits better; the J call may be wrong. This CDR3 contains 18 residues. Germline CDR1 reads SGHVS; CDR2 reads FNYEAQ. The CDR3: CASSSGTSGRVSHNEQYF. CDR3 nucleotides: TGTGCCAGCAGTTCCGGGACTAGCGGAAGAGTCTCCCACAATGAGCAGTACTTC.

The chain is built from TRBV6-5 and TRBJ2-3, with TRBD2 identical over 10 bases. The CDR3 runs to 14 residues. Trimming at V came to 6 bases and at J to 4 bases, leaving 4 bases not matched to a gene. CDR1 MNHEY and CDR2 SVGAGI come from the germline V gene. DNA for the CDR3: TGTGCCAGCAGAACCCTAGCGGGAGCAGATACGCAGTATTTT. Protein product: CASRTLAGADTQYF.

The chain carries TRBV5-1 and TRBJ2-3; D might be TRBD2 (5 bases). The CDR3 is made up of 14 amino acids. Germline V CDR1 and CDR2: SGHRS, YFSETQ. V shed 0 bases and J shed 3 bases, with 8 bases lying between them. In DNA form, the CDR3 reads TGCGCCAGCAGCTTGGCTAGCTTAACAGATACGCAGTATTTT. This sequence encodes CASSLASLTDTQYF.

V usage is TRBV7-2 and J usage is TRBJ2-3, with D unresolved. Trimming took 1 base from V and 4 from J, leaving 12 bases between them. CDR1 and CDR2 (germline): SGHTA, FQGNSA. There are 15 residues in the CDR3. The CDR3 reads CASSLVGRRADTQYF. CDR3 in DNA: TGTGCCAGCAGCTTAGTTGGCAGGAGAGCAGATACGCAGTATTTT.

This clonotype was counted a few times. The chain uses TRBV20-1 and TRBJ1-2, with a weak D call TRBD1 (5 bases). Per germline, CDR1 DFQATT and CDR2 SNEGSKA (reference sequence). Trimming removed 0 bases at V and 4 bases at J, with 18 bases between. CDR3 length equals 16 residues. DNA of the CDR3: TGCAGTGCTAGAGATTTGCGGGGGTCGGCCCTCTATGGCTACACCTTC. It codes for CSARDLRGSALYGYTF.

The sample holds a few counts of this clonotype. The V and J genes are TRBV27 and TRBJ2-1; TRBD2 agrees at 11 bases. This CDR3 has 18 amino acids. CDR1 MNHEY and CDR2 SMNVEV come from the germline V gene (reference sequence). V lost 5 bases, J lost 0 bases, and 9 bases stayed unmatched. The CDR3 loop is CASSPRVAGGPSYNEQFF. CDR3 DNA: TGTGCCAGCAGTCCAAGAGTAGCGGGAGGGCCCTCCTACAATGAGCAGTTCTTC.

This rearrangement joins TRBV5-1 to TRBJ1-4, with TRBD1 matching over 8 bases. J gave up 4 bases and V 1 base, and 6 bases lay outside the gene matches. This CDR3 has 16 residues. Looked up from germline, CDR1 is SGHRS and CDR2 is YFSETQ. This CDR3 is CASSLLGQGHNEKLFF. The CDR3 bases are TGCGCCAGCAGCTTGCTTGGACAGGGCCATAATGAAAAACTGTTTTTT.

This clonotype appeared a few times. The rearrangement joins TRBV29-1 to TRBJ1-1, with D perhaps TRBD1 (5 bases). CDR3 length: 13 residues. Trimming left V 1 base short and J 8 bases short, with 14 bases between. Germline lookup yields CDR1 SQVTM and CDR2 ANQGSEA. The CDR3 here is CSVEVVIRGEAFF. CDR3 DNA: TGCAGCGTTGAAGTCGTTATCCGGGGGGAAGCTTTCTTT.